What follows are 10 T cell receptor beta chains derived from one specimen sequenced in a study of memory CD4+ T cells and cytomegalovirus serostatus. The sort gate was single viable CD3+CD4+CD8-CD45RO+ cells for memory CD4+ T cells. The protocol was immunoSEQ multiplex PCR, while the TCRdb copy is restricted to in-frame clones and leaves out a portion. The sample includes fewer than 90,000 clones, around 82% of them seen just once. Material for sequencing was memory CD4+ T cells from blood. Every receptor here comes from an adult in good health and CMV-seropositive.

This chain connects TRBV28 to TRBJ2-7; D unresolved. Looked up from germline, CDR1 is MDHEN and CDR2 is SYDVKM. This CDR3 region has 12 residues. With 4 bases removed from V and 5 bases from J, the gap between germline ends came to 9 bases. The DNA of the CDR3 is TGTGCCAGCAGTTCGAGGCCTGACGAGCAGTACGTC. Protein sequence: CASSSRPDEQYV.

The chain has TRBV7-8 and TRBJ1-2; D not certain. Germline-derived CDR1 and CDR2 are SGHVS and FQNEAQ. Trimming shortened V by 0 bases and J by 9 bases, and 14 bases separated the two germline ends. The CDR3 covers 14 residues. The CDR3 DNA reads TGTGCCAGCAGCTTAGCGAGTCAGGACCGGAGCTACACCTTC. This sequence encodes CASSLASQDRSYTF.

The CDR3 DNA sequence: TGCGCCAGCAGCGTCGACAGCGCCGGAGGGGAAAAACTGTTTTTT. As protein: CASSVDSAGGEKLFF. The chain uses TRBV5-1 and TRBJ1-4; D is possibly TRBD1 (5 bases). The germline V and J ends were trimmed by 4 bases and 8 bases, with 18 bases remaining between them. Germline V lookup: CDR1 SGHRS, CDR2 YFSETQ. The CDR3 has 15 amino acids.

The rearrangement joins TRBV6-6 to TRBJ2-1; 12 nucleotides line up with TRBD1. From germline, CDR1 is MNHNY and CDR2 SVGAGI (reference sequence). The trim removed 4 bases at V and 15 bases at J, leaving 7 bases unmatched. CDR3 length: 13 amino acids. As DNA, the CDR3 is TGTGCCAGCAGTTTTGGGACAGGGGGCCAGGGGTTCTTC. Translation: CASSFGTGGQGFF.

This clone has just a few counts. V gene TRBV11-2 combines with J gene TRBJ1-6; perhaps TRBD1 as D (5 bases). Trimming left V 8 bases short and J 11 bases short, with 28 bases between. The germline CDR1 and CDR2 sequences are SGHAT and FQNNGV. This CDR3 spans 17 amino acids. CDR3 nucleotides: TGTGCCAGCGCCCCCATTCGGAAGGGGAAGGTGGATCCACCCCTCCACTTT. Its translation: CASAPIRKGKVDPPLHF.

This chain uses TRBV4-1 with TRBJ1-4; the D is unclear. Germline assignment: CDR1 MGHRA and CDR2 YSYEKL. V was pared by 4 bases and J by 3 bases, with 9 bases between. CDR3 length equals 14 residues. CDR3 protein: CASSPRISNEKLFF. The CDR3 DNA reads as TGCGCCAGCAGCCCCCGGATTTCTAATGAAAAACTGTTTTTT.

The CDR3 DNA is TGTGCCAGCAGCTTAGATCAGGACAGGGTAGCTCAGCCCCAGCATTTT. Its translation is CASSLDQDRVAQPQHF. The chain joins TRBV11-3 to TRBJ1-5; 8 bases fit TRBD1. This CDR3 has 16 amino acids. The junction had 7 bases not matched to a gene; V was cut back by 0 bases and J by 6 bases. The germline CDR1 and CDR2 sequences are SGHNT and YENEEA.

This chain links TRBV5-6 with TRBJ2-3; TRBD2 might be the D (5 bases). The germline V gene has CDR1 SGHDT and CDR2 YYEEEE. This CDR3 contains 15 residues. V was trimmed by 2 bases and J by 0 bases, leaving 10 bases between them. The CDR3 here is CASSFGVPSTDTQYF. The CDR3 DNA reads TGTGCCAGCAGCTTCGGGGTCCCTAGCACAGATACGCAGTATTTT.

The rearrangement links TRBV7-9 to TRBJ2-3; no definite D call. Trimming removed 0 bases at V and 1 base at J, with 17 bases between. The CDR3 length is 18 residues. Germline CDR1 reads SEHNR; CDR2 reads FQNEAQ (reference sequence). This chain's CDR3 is CASSLAVVKGWGTDTQYF. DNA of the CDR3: TGTGCCAGCAGCTTAGCGGTAGTAAAGGGTTGGGGCACAGATACGCAGTATTTT.

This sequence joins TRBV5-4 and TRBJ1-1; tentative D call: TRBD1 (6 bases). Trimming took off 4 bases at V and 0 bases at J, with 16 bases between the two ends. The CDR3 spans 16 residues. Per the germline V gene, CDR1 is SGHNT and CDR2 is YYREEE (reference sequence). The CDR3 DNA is TGTGCCAGCAGCAGGGGCGGGGGACACATGAACACTGAAGCTTTCTTT. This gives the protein CASSRGGGHMNTEAFF.